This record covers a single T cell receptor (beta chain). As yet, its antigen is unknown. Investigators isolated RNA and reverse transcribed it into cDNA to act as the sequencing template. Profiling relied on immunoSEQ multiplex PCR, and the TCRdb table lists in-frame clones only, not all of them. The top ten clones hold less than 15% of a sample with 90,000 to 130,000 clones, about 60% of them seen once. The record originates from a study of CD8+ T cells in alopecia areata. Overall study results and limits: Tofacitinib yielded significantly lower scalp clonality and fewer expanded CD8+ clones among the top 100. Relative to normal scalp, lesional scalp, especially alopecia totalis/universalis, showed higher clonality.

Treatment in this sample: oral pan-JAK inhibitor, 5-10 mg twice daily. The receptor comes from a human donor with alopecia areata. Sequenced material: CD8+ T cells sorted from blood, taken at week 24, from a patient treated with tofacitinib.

CDR3: CASSSTRGMNTEAFF. CDR3 DNA: TGTGCCAGCAGTTCCACACGGGGAATGAACACTGAAGCTTTCTTT. The chain joins TRBV6-5 to TRBJ1-1, with D unresolved. CDR3 length: 15 residues. Germline V CDR1 and CDR2: MNHEY, SVGAGI. V lost 4 bases, J lost 0 bases, and 12 bases lay in between.